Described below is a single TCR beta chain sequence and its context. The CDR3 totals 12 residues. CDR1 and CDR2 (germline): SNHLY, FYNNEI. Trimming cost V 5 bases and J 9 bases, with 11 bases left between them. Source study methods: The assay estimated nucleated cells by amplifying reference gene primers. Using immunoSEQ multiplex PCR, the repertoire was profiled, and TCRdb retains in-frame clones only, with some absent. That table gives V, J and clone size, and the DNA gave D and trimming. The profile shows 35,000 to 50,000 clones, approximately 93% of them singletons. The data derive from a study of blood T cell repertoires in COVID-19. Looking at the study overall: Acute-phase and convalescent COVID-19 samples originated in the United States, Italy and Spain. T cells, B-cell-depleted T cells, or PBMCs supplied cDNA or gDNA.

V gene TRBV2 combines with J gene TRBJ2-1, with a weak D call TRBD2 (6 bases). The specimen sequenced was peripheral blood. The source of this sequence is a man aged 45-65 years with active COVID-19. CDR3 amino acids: CASSWGEGEQFF. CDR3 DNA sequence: TGTGCCAGCAGTTGGGGGGAAGGTGAGCAGTTCTTC.